The 25 T cell receptor beta chains presented below share a single source sample, sequenced in a study of cytomegalovirus exposure and HLA in healthy donors. PCR amplification relied on 60 Vbeta primers (plus 13 Jbeta primers). Sequencing was performed with immunoSEQ multiplex PCR; in TCRdb, only in-frame clones are kept and a portion is missing. The data contain 210,000 or so clones, around 83% of them singletons. Sequencing was performed on PBMCs. The receptors originated from a woman aged 45-59 years in good health and CMV-seropositive.

The V gene is TRBV5-4, the J gene TRBJ2-5; D is uncertain. The CDR3 consists of 13 residues. Germline CDR1 SGHNT, CDR2 YYREEE (reference sequence). Trimming left V 0 bases short and J 2 bases short, with 5 bases between. The CDR3 protein is CASSLGLQETQYF. CDR3 coding DNA: TGTGCCAGCAGCTTGGGCCTACAAGAGACCCAGTACTTC.

The J gene is TRBJ1-4, the V gene TRBV11-1; D not resolved. The V and J ends lost 2 bases and 8 bases respectively, with 9 bases between them. This CDR3 is 13 amino acids long. The germline V gene has CDR1 SGHAT and CDR2 FQDESV (reference sequence). CDR3 nucleotide sequence: TGTGCCAGCAGCTTACTGGCGGGAGAAAAACTGTTTTTT. As protein: CASSLLAGEKLFF.

The chain joins TRBV7-6 to TRBJ2-1, with 8 bases lining up with TRBD2. Germline CDR1 reads SGHVS; CDR2 reads FNYEAQ. J was trimmed by 7 bases and V by 6 bases; bases with no gene match: 14. The CDR3 has 16 amino acids. Written as DNA, the CDR3 is TGTGCCAGCAGTCCCGTGCGGGGGGCCAGCCCAAATGAGCAGTTCTTC. This codes for CASSPVRGASPNEQFF.

V is TRBV5-6 and J is TRBJ2-5, with TRBD1 identical over 8 bases. V lost 0 bases, J lost 5 bases, and 0 bases stayed unmatched. The CDR3 has 13 amino acids. CDR1 is SGHDT, CDR2 YYEEEE, per germline. The CDR3 protein is CASSLDRGETQYF. As DNA, the CDR3 is TGTGCCAGCAGCTTGGACAGGGGGGAGACCCAGTACTTC.

This chain links TRBV2 with TRBJ2-7, with 7 bases matching TRBD1. Germline-derived CDR1 and CDR2 are SNHLY and FYNNEI. J gave up 1 base and V 5 bases, and 5 bases lay outside the gene matches. The CDR3 has 14 residues. The CDR3 region is CASSLDRRSYEQYF. In DNA, the CDR3 is TGTGCCAGCAGTTTGGACAGGCGATCCTACGAGCAGTACTTC.

This rearrangement joins TRBV5-1 to TRBJ2-5, with D perhaps TRBD2 (7 bases). This CDR3 is 13 amino acids long. V shed 2 bases and J shed 9 bases, with 14 bases lying between them. CDR1 SGHRS and CDR2 YFSETQ come from the germline V gene. The DNA for the CDR3 is TGCGCCAGCAGCTTTGGGGGGGGCACGTCCCAGTACTTC. Translated, it gives CASSFGGGTSQYF.

The chain recombines TRBV6-4 with TRBJ1-1; weak D call: TRBD1 (6 bases). This CDR3 contains 14 residues. Trimming stripped 7 bases from V and 4 bases from J, with 16 bases between. CDR1 MRHNA and CDR2 SNTAGT come from the germline V gene. CDR3 protein: CASKTTGMSTEAFF. The CDR3 region has the DNA TGTGCCAGCAAGACCACAGGGATGAGCACTGAAGCTTTCTTT.

The chain recombines TRBV6-5 with TRBJ2-6; 7 positions match TRBD1. The CDR3 extends over 15 amino acids. Germline V lookup: CDR1 MNHEY, CDR2 SVGAGI. V shed 6 bases, J shed 2 bases, and the junction held 4 bases outside the gene matches. CDR3 sequence: CASSRDRAGANVLTF. Written as DNA, the CDR3 is TGTGCCAGCAGCCGAGACAGGGCTGGGGCCAACGTCCTGACTTTC.

The V and J genes are TRBV6-5 and TRBJ1-1, with TRBD1 identical over 8 bases. The germline gives CDR1 MNHEY, CDR2 SVGAGI. With 4 bases clipped from V and 1 base from J, the junction kept 5 bases outside the gene matches. The CDR3 sequence is 15 residues long. The DNA for the CDR3 is TGTGCCAGCAGTTCCGTGGACAGGGAGAACACTGAAGCTTTCTTT. Translating gives CASSSVDRENTEAFF.

This clone was seen more than once but under ten times. DNA of the CDR3: TGTGCCAGCAACCGACAGGTTTCTGAAAAACTGTTTTTT. It codes for CASNRQVSEKLFF. The V gene is TRBV6-6, the J gene TRBJ1-4, with D possibly TRBD1 on 6 matching bases. V lost 7 bases to trimming and J lost 7 bases, with 13 bases between them. Germline lookup yields CDR1 MNHNY and CDR2 SVGAGI (reference sequence). There are 13 residues in the CDR3.

The V call is TRBV6-1, the J call TRBJ1-1; D remains ambiguous. CDR3 size: 15 residues. The germline V gene encodes CDR1 MNHNS and CDR2 SASEGT. V gave up 0 bases and J gave up 1 base, with 9 bases separating them. The CDR3, as DNA: TGTGCCAGCAGTGAAGCCAGGATAAGGAACACTGAAGCTTTCTTT. The encoded protein is CASSEARIRNTEAFF.

The chain has TRBV15 and TRBJ2-3, with no clear D. The CDR3 runs 16 residues. Germline V gives CDR1 LNHNV, CDR2 YYDKDF (reference sequence). Trimming stripped 3 bases from V and 1 base from J, with 14 bases between. CDR3 DNA sequence: TGTGCCACCAGCAGCCGAGAATTAGTTGGCACAGATACGCAGTATTTT. Translation gives CATSSRELVGTDTQYF.

The V and J genes are TRBV7-3 and TRBJ2-7, with 9 bases fitting TRBD1. With V trimmed by 2 bases and J by 4 bases, 6 bases remained unmatched. The CDR3 sequence is 15 residues long. CDR1 is SGHTA, CDR2 FQGTGA, per germline. DNA of the CDR3: TGTGCCAGCAGCTTAGTCGGGGGACAGGGATACGAGCAGTACTTC. Protein: CASSLVGGQGYEQYF.

This chain joins TRBV18 and TRBJ1-2, with D hard to call. The CDR3 totals 15 residues. Trimming left V 3 bases short and J 6 bases short, with 17 bases between. Germline V CDR1 and CDR2: KGHSH, LQKENI. The DNA of the CDR3 is TGTGCCAGCTCACCGCCACCCGGTGCCGTTCATGGCTACACCTTC. This translates into CASSPPPGAVHGYTF.

The chain recombines TRBV6-4 with TRBJ2-7, with 9 positions matching TRBD1. CDR1 MRHNA and CDR2 SNTAGT come from the germline V gene. Germline trimming cut 5 bases from V and 2 bases from J; bases unmatched to any gene: 4. This CDR3 is built from 14 residues. In DNA form, the CDR3 reads TGTGCCAGCAGTTTGGGACAGGGTCCCTACGAGCAGTACTTC. Its translation: CASSLGQGPYEQYF.

Only one count was recorded for this clone. The chain joins TRBV7-9 to TRBJ2-1, with 10 nucleotides matching TRBD1. Trimming removed 4 bases from V and 10 bases from J; junction bases left unmatched: 10. This CDR3 region has 15 residues. Looked up from germline, CDR1 is SEHNR and CDR2 is FQNEAQ (reference sequence). CDR3 region: CASSSLGQGILEQFF. Written as DNA, the CDR3 is TGTGCCAGCAGCTCCCTGGGACAGGGGATCTTGGAGCAGTTCTTC.

Points on this clone: Other DNA sequences in this specimen translate into the identical CDR3. The chain couples TRBV5-1 to TRBJ1-2, with D maybe TRBD1 (5 bases). Germline V lookup: CDR1 SGHRS, CDR2 YFSETQ. The V and J ends lost 4 bases and 0 bases respectively, with 10 bases between them. The CDR3 covers 14 residues. The CDR3 DNA reads TGCGCCAGCAGCCCAGGGCAAGCTAACTATGGCTACACCTTC. Protein: CASSPGQANYGYTF.

The chain uses TRBV28 and TRBJ1-1, with D maybe TRBD1 (5 bases). The germline V and J ends were trimmed by 6 bases and 8 bases, with 16 bases remaining between them. The CDR3 extends over 13 amino acids. Germline lookup yields CDR1 MDHEN and CDR2 SYDVKM. The CDR3 sequence is CASSAIWGGEAFF. The CDR3 DNA is TGTGCCAGCAGCGCGATTTGGGGGGGGGAAGCTTTCTTT.

J is TRBJ1-2 and V is TRBV6-5, with 7 bases matching TRBD1. CDR1 and CDR2 (germline): MNHEY, SVGAGI. Germline trimming cut 1 base from V and 6 bases from J; bases unmatched to any gene: 8. The CDR3 is 15 residues long. The CDR3 spells CASSYYWTGGDGYTF. The CDR3 nucleotides are TGTGCCAGCAGTTACTACTGGACAGGCGGGGATGGCTACACCTTC.

This clone was detected a few times. As DNA, the CDR3 is TGTGCCAGCACCCGACAGTTTTTGGATTCACCCCTCCACTTT. The encoded protein is CASTRQFLDSPLHF. The rearrangement uses TRBV27 and TRBJ1-6, with a possible D match to TRBD1 (5 bases). Looked up from germline, CDR1 is MNHEY and CDR2 is SMNVEV (reference sequence). This CDR3 is 14 amino acids long. Trimming removed 7 bases from V and 8 bases from J, with 15 bases in between.

This clone occurred once. The chain is built from TRBV19 and TRBJ2-5; D call uncertain. CDR1 and CDR2 from the germline V gene are LNHDA and SQIVND (reference sequence). V was cut by 5 bases and J by 0 bases, with 7 bases left in between. The CDR3 totals 13 residues. DNA for the CDR3: TGTGCCAGTAGTGAACAGAACCAAGAGACCCAGTACTTC. Amino acids: CASSEQNQETQYF.

The chain couples TRBV18 to TRBJ1-4; perhaps TRBD1 as D (6 bases). The CDR3 has 15 amino acids. Germline V gene lookup returns CDR1 KGHSH and CDR2 LQKENI. Trimming took off 2 bases at V and 4 bases at J, with 11 bases between the two ends. The DNA for the CDR3 is TGTGCCAGCTCACCAGAGGGGGTCGTTAATGAAAAACTGTTTTTT. Its translation is CASSPEGVVNEKLFF.

This chain connects TRBV29-1 to TRBJ1-3, with 7 bases lining up with TRBD1. CDR1 is SQVTM, CDR2 ANQGSEA, per germline. The V gene end was trimmed by 7 bases and the J gene end by 0 bases; junction bases not matched to a gene: 9. The length of the CDR3 is 15 residues. The CDR3 DNA sequence: TGCAGCGGGTCCGGACAGGCGAGCTCTGGAAACACCATATATTTT. This codes for CSGSGQASSGNTIYF. Complete variable domain (other parts from reference TRBV29-1 and TRBJ1-3): SAVISQKPSRDICQRGTSLTIQCQVDSQVTMMFWYRQQPGQSLTLIATANQGSEATYESGFVIDKFPISRPNLTFSTLTVSNMSPEDSSIYLCSGSGQASSGNTIYFGEGSWLTVV.

J is TRBJ1-6 and V is TRBV14, with D uncertain. The CDR3 is 15 residues long. Germline CDR1 is SGHDN and CDR2 is FVKESK. V was cut by 0 bases and J by 5 bases, with 8 bases left in between. DNA for the CDR3: TGTGCCAGCAGCCAAGATTGGCTGAATAATTCACCCCTCCACTTT. This codes for CASSQDWLNNSPLHF.

This clone was seen more than once but under ten times. The genes are TRBV5-1 and TRBJ2-1; 11 positions match TRBD2. The CDR3 loop spans 15 amino acids. In germline, CDR1 is SGHRS, CDR2 YFSETQ. V trimming: 1 base; J trimming: 7 bases; junction bases outside the gene matches: 4. The CDR3 bases are TGCGCCAGCAGCTTGATAACTAGCGGGGGTAATGAGCAGTTCTTC. Translating gives CASSLITSGGNEQFF.